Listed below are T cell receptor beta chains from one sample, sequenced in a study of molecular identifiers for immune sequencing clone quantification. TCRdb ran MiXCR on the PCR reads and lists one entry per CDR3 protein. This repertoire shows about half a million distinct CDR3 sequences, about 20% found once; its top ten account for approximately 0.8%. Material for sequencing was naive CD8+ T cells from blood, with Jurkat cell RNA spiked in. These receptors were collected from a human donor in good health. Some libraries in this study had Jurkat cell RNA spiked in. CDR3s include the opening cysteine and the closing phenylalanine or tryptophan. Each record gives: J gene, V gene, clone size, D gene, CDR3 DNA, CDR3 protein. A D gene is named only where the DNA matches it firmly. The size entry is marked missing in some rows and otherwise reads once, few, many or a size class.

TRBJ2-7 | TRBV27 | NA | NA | TGTGCCAGCAGTTTATCCACCCCGGAATACTACGAGCAGTACTTC | CASSLSTPEYYEQYF
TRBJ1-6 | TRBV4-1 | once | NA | TGCGCCAGCAGCCAAACCACTCCGAATTCACCCCTCCTCTTT | CASSQTTPNSPLLF
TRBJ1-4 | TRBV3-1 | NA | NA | TGTGCCAGCAGCCAAGAGTGGGTTTCAACTAATGAAAAACTGTTTTTT | CASSQEWVSTNEKLFF
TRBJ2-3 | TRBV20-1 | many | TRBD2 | TGCAGTGCGAGAGGGAGACTAGCGGACCATTTT | CSARGRLADHF
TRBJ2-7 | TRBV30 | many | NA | TGTGCCTGGACCCCCCCAGGGGCCCTAGGAGGCTACGAGCAGTACTTC | CAWTPPGALGGYEQYF
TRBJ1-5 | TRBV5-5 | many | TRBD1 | TGTGCCAGCAGCTTGGAACAGGGGTATCAGCCCCAGCATTTT | CASSLEQGYQPQHF
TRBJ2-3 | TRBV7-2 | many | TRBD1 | TGTGCCAGCAGCCTATGGGGACAGGGACGAATAGATACGCAGTATTTT | CASSLWGQGRIDTQYF
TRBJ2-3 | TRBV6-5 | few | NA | TGTGCCAGCGGGAACTTGAGAGCTAGCACAGATACGCAGTATTTT | CASGNLRASTDTQYF
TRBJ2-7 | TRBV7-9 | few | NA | TGTGCCAGCAGCTTACTCCTAATCGGCCCAACCTACGAGCAGTACTTC | CASSLLLIGPTYEQYF
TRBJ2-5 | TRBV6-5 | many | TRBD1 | TGTGCCAGCACCGAAGGACAGGGGGGTCGATTAGATGTTCAAGAGACCCAGTACTTC | CASTEGQGGRLDVQETQYF
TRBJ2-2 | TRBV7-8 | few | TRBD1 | TGTGCCAGCAGCTTAGCGGACAGGGTCACCGGGGAGCTGTTTTTT | CASSLADRVTGELFF
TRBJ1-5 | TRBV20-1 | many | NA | TGCAGTGCTAGAGATCCGACAGATAGCAATCAGCCCCAGCATTTT | CSARDPTDSNQPQHF
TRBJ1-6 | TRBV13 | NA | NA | TGTGCCAGCAGCTTAGGAAGCGGGAGCTCCTATAATTCACCCCTCCACTTT | CASSLGSGSSYNSPLHF
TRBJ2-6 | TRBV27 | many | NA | TGTGCCAGCAGCATATTAACACCCTCTGGGGCCAACGTCCTGACTTTC | CASSILTPSGANVLTF
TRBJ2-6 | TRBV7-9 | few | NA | TGTGCCAGCAGCTCCGGGACTGTATTTTCTGGGGCCAACGTCCTGACTTTC | CASSSGTVFSGANVLTF
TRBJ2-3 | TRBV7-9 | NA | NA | TGTGCCAGCAGCCCGAGGGCGGTAATCGCAGATACGCAGTATTTT | CASSPRAVIADTQYF
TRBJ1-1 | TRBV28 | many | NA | TGTGCCAGCAGTTTTGAAAGGGGCATGAACACTGAAGCTTTCTTT | CASSFERGMNTEAFF
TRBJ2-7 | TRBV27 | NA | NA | TGTGCCAGCAGTCCCCTGGGGCAGGCCGAGCAGTACTTC | CASSPLGQAEQYF
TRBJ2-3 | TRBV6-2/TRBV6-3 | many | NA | TGTGCCAGCAGCCGACCACAACAGGCCTACCTTAGCACAGATACGCAGTATTTT | CASSRPQQAYLSTDTQYF
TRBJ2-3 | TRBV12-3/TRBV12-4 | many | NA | TGTGCCAGCAGTTTCAATGTGGATACGCAGTATTTT | CASSFNVDTQYF
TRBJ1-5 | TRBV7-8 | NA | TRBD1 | TGTGCCAGCAGCATAAGTTACCGGGACAGGGAAGATAATCAGCCCCAGCATTTT | CASSISYRDREDNQPQHF
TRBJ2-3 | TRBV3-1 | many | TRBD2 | TGTGCCAGCAGTGGGGCGCGGACTAGCGGCCTGAAATCGTATTTT | CASSGARTSGLKSYF
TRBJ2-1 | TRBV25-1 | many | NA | TGTGCCACCGTGACCCACCATAGCTATAGCTCCTACAATGAGCAGTTCTTC | CATVTHHSYSSYNEQFF
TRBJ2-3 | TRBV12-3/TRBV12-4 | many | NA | TGTGCCAGCAGCAAATACAGCACAGATACGCAGTATTTT | CASSKYSTDTQYF
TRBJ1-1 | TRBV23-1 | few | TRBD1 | TGCGCCAGCAGCAGAAAAACCCTGTTTGGGGCAGGGGGATGGTTAGACACTGAAGCTTTCTTT | CASSRKTLFGAGGWLDTEAFF
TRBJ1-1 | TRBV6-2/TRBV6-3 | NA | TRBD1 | TGTGCCAGCAGGTACACAGGGGCTGAAGCTTTCTTT | CASRYTGAEAFF
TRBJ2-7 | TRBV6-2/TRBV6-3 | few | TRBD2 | TGTGCCAGCAGTTACGATACGAAGGGACTAGCGGGAGTGTACGAGCAGTACTTC | CASSYDTKGLAGVYEQYF
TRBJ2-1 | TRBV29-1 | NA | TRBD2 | TGCAGCGTTGAAACGATGCTAGCGGGAGGCAGAGAGCAGTTCTTC | CSVETMLAGGREQFF
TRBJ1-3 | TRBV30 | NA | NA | TGTGCCTGGAGTGTAGGGGTAACTGGAAACACCATATATTTT | CAWSVGVTGNTIYF
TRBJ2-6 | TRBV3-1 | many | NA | TGTGCCAGCACCCCCAAGGCCCTCGGGGCCAACGTCCTGACTTTC | CASTPKALGANVLTF
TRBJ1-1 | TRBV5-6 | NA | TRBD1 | TGTGCCAGCAGCTTGGGGACAGGGGGCGTAAGCACTGAAGCTTTCTTT | CASSLGTGGVSTEAFF
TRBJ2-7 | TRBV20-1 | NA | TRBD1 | TGCAGTGCTAGGAAAGACAGGGGGGTATACGAGCAGTACTTC | CSARKDRGVYEQYF
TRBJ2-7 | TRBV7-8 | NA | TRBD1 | TGTGCCAGCAGCTCACACAACTTCGGACAGGGGGCGGAAGAGCAGTACTTC | CASSSHNFGQGAEEQYF